Below, 19 T cell receptor beta chains from the same sample are listed, as sequenced in a study of blood T cell repertoires in COVID-19. The data were produced by immunoSEQ multiplex PCR, yet TCRdb's version contains in-frame clones alone and is incomplete. The table shows 120,000 to 150,000 clones, with almost 90% occurring only once. Sequenced input: peripheral blood. These receptors all come from a human donor in a cohort sampled during active COVID-19.

The CDR3 reads CAWSDPPGGRDEQYF. In nucleotides, the CDR3 is TGTGCCTGGAGTGATCCCCCTGGGGGCAGGGACGAGCAGTACTTC. V gene TRBV30 combines with J gene TRBJ2-7; D might be TRBD1 (6 bases). In germline, CDR1 is GTSNPN, CDR2 SVGIG (reference sequence). The CDR3 loop spans 15 amino acids. The V end lost 1 base, the J end lost 5 bases, and 18 bases lay between the germline ends.

This chain connects TRBV7-2 to TRBJ1-6; 7 bases are shared with TRBD1. CDR1 is SGHTA, CDR2 FQGNSA, per germline. V lost 1 base, J lost 0 bases, and 6 bases stayed unmatched. This CDR3 comprises 18 residues. The CDR3 protein is CASSLGARGSSYNSPLHF. CDR3 sequence (DNA): TGTGCCAGCAGCTTAGGAGCCAGGGGGTCCTCCTATAATTCACCCCTCCACTTT.

The J gene is TRBJ2-5, the V gene TRBV7-9, with D perhaps TRBD1 (6 bases). The V end was cut by 5 bases, the J end by 3 bases, with 16 bases between. CDR3 length equals 15 residues. CDR1 is SEHNR and CDR2 is FQNEAQ in the germline V gene (reference sequence). CDR3 nucleotides: TGTGCCAGCAGCAAAACAATAACAGGGAAAGAGACCCAGTACTTC. Residues: CASSKTITGKETQYF.

This clone was observed once. This chain links TRBV14 with TRBJ1-2, with D tentatively TRBD1 (5 bases). Germline values: CDR1 SGHDN, CDR2 FVKESK. Trimming cost V 1 base and J 3 bases, with 21 bases left between them. The CDR3 totals 18 residues. DNA for the CDR3: TGTGCCAGCAGCCAAGCGTTCAGGGTGTCCCTTGGGGACTATGGCTACACCTTC. This translates into CASSQAFRVSLGDYGYTF.

This chain uses TRBV7-3 with TRBJ2-1; the match to TRBD2 covers 7 bases. Trimming removed 5 bases from V and 7 bases from J; junction bases left unmatched: 8. Germline V gene sequence: CDR1 SGHTA, CDR2 FQGTGA. This CDR3 spans 14 amino acids. As DNA, the CDR3 is TGTGCCAGCAGCAAAAACCCGGGACTAAATGAGCAGTTCTTC. Translating it yields CASSKNPGLNEQFF.

The chain joins TRBV2 to TRBJ2-2; TRBD1 aligns across 10 bases. The CDR3 loop spans 15 amino acids. Germline CDR1 and CDR2: SNHLY and FYNNEI. The V segment lost 7 bases and the J segment 5 bases; nucleotides outside the gene matches: 7. CDR3 bases: TGTGCCAGCACCTCGGACAGGGGGTCGACCGGGGAGCTGTTTTTT. It translates to CASTSDRGSTGELFF.

The V and J genes are TRBV2 and TRBJ1-5; maybe TRBD1 (6 bases). V gave up 2 bases and J gave up 6 bases, with 11 bases separating them. Germline CDR1 is SNHLY and CDR2 is FYNNEI. The CDR3 totals 14 residues. In DNA, the CDR3 is TGTGCCAGCAGTGAAAGTCAGGGGACTCAGCCCCAGCATTTT. This codes for CASSESQGTQPQHF. Based on the CDR3 plus reference TRBV2 and TRBJ1-5, the full variable domain is EPEVTQTPSHQVTQMGQEVILRCVPISNHLYFYWYRQILGQKVEFLVSFYNNEISEKSEIFDDQFSVERPDGSNFTLKIRSTKLEDSAMYFCASSESQGTQPQHFGDGTRLSIL.

The CDR3 is CASSLQEYYGYTF. CDR3 sequence (DNA): TGTGCCAGCTCACTACAGGAGTACTATGGCTACACCTTC. This sequence joins TRBV18 and TRBJ1-2; tentative D call: TRBD1 (5 bases). The CDR3 runs 13 residues. Trimming took off 4 bases at V and 3 bases at J, with 9 bases between the two ends. Germline V gives CDR1 KGHSH, CDR2 LQKENI.

The J gene is TRBJ1-1, the V gene TRBV29-1; D unresolved. Per germline, CDR1 SQVTM and CDR2 ANQGSEA. The ends were cut back, 7 bases at V and 1 base at J, with 4 bases in the middle. The CDR3 spans 10 residues. The CDR3 coding sequence is TGCAGCGGGAGGAACACTGAAGCTTTCTTT. Translating gives CSGRNTEAFF.

CDR3 sequence: CASSTRDRGQTQYF. CDR3 DNA sequence: TGTGCCAGCAGCACCCGAGACAGAGGCCAGACCCAGTACTTC. The chain couples TRBV7-2 to TRBJ2-5, with TRBD1 as a possible D gene (5 bases). The CDR3 loop spans 14 amino acids. CDR1 and CDR2 (germline): SGHTA, FQGNSA. The ends were cut back, 5 bases at V and 6 bases at J, with 16 bases in the middle.

This clone qualifies as medium-sized. The chain employs TRBV19 and TRBJ1-5; 7 bases match TRBD1. V lost 3 bases and J lost 9; bases outside the gene matches: 14. The CDR3 totals 16 residues. Germline V gives CDR1 LNHDA, CDR2 SQIVND (reference sequence). The CDR3 nucleotides read TGTGCCAGTAGTATGGGGCCCGGGACAGAGCTGCGGCCCCAGCATTTT. Protein: CASSMGPGTELRPQHF.

Written as DNA, the CDR3 is TGTGCCAGCAGCCAAGCAGGGGGCAATTCACCCCTCCACTTT. Protein product: CASSQAGGNSPLHF. The V gene is TRBV3-1 (or the pseudogene TRBV3-2), the J gene TRBJ1-6; 8 bases agree with TRBD1. CDR3 length: 14 residues. Germline V gene lookup returns CDR1 LGHDT and CDR2 YNNKEL (reference sequence). V was clipped by 1 base and J by 7 bases; unmatched bases: 0.

The V gene is TRBV9, the J gene TRBJ2-7; 9 nucleotides agree with TRBD1. Germline CDR1 SGDLS, CDR2 YYNGEE. The CDR3 consists of 14 residues. Trimming took 4 bases from V and 7 from J; bases not matched to a gene: 9. The CDR3 DNA sequence: TGTGCCAGCAGCACCCGGGACAGGGTTGAGGAGCAGTACTTC. It is translated as CASSTRDRVEEQYF.

The chain is built from TRBV5-1 and TRBJ2-3, with 14 bases aligning to TRBD2. The CDR3 loop spans 16 amino acids. V lost 1 base and J lost 4; bases outside the gene matches: 2. Germline V gene data show CDR1 as SGHRS and CDR2 as YFSETQ. The DNA of the CDR3 is TGCGCCAGCAGCTTGAGACTAGCGGGAGGGCCAGATACGCAGTATTTT. Translated, it gives CASSLRLAGGPDTQYF.

This clone was seen a few times. This sequence joins TRBV7-6 and TRBJ2-2; D possibly corresponds to TRBD2 (6 bases). The V and J ends lost 5 bases and 3 bases respectively, with 16 bases between them. The CDR3 totals 16 residues. The germline CDR1 and CDR2 sequences are SGHVS and FNYEAQ. CDR3 sequence: CASSHVRDSYTGELFF. DNA of the CDR3: TGTGCCAGCAGCCACGTCCGGGACTCTTACACCGGGGAGCTGTTTTTT. The variable domain in full, with the rest retrieved from reference TRBV7-6 and TRBJ2-2, is GAGVSQSPRYKVTKRGQDVALRCDPISGHVSLYWYRQALGQGPEFLTYFNYEAQQDKSGLPNDRFSAERPEGSISTLTIQRTEQRDSAMYRCASSHVRDSYTGELFFGEGSRLTVL.

The chain links TRBV7-8 to TRBJ2-2; tentatively, D is TRBD1 (6 bases). The V gene lost 6 bases and the J gene lost 3 bases, with 11 bases spanning the gap. The CDR3 runs 14 residues. The germline V gene has CDR1 SGHVS and CDR2 FQNEAQ. The CDR3 DNA reads TGTGCCAGCAGGCTAACAGGGTACACCGGGGAGCTGTTTTTT. Its translation: CASRLTGYTGELFF. The whole variable domain, remainder taken from reference TRBV7-8 and TRBJ2-2, is GAGVSQSPRYKVAKRGQDVALRCDPISGHVSLFWYQQALGQGPEFLTYFQNEAQLDKSGLPSDRFFAERPEGSVSTLKIQRTQQEDSAVYLCASRLTGYTGELFFGEGSRLTVL.

This chain joins TRBV6-2 or TRBV6-3 and TRBJ1-6; perhaps TRBD1 as D (6 bases). Deletions cut 4 bases from V and 7 bases from J, with 14 bases between. Germline V CDR1 and CDR2: MNHEY, SVGEGT. CDR3 length: 15 amino acids. For the CDR3, the DNA is TGTGCCAGCAGTTCTTTTCAGGGGCGGAATTCACCCCTCCACTTT. Protein sequence: CASSSFQGRNSPLHF.

The chain carries TRBV6-6 and TRBJ2-4; 7 positions match TRBD1. Looked up from germline, CDR1 is MNHNY and CDR2 is SVGAGI (reference sequence). The CDR3 has 19 amino acids. J was trimmed by 0 bases and V by 5 bases; bases with no gene match: 16. In DNA, the CDR3 is TGTGCCAGCAGTCCAGGGACAGCCTATCCTCTACTAGCCAAAAACATTCAGTACTTC. It specifies CASSPGTAYPLLAKNIQYF.

The V and J genes are TRBV21-1 and TRBJ2-3; the table names TRBD2, a call not compared with the DNA. TRBV21-1 is noted as a pseudogene. CDR3 length: 17 residues. CDR3 sequence: CASSFSTSGNYTDTQYF. DNA of the CDR3: TGTGCCAGCAGCTTTTCGACTAGCGGGAACTACACAGATACGCAGTATTTT.